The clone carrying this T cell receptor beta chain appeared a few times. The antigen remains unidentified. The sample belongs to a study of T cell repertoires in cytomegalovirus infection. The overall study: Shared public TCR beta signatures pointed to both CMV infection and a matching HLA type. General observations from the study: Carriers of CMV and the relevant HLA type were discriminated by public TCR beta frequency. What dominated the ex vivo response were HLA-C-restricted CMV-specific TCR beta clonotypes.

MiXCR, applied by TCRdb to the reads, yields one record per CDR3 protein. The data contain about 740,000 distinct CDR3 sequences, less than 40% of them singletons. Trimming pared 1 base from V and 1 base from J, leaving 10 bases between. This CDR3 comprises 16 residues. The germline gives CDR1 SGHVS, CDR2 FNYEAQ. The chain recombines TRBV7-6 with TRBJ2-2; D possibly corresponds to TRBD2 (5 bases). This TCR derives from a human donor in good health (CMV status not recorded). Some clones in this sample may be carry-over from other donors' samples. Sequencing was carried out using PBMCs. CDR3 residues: CASSLVYGENTGELFF. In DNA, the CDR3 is TGTGCCAGCAGCTTAGTGTACGGGGAGAACACCGGGGAGCTGTTTTTT.